This TCR beta chain derives from a study of blood T cell repertoires in COVID-19 (dated by TCRdb to 2019 to 2021). Describing the broader study: Samples covering the acute and convalescent phases of COVID-19 were provided by collaborators in the United States, Italy and Spain. Sample metadata almost always included a de-identified subject ID, COVID-19 status, age in years and sex. Deeply sampled blood TCRbeta repertoires from subjects exposed to, actively infected with, or recovered from COVID-19 were included in the dataset. The samples were drawn from the first 160 participants of the ongoing ImmuneRACE study and from roughly 1,300 subjects provided by 6 global collaborators. Where available, HLA class I and class II types were taken from metadata supplied by the sample provider and were not determined by assay-based typing. The prospective study material was composed of cDNA or gDNA derived from T cells, B-cell-depleted T cells, or PBMCs. The repertoires were released in a freely available public database meant as a resource for research on the immune response to SARS-CoV-2. Summary of the overall study and its limitations: Clinical and demographic metadata were provided uncurated, with the amount varying by source and participant.

Worth noting for this clone: There is no known antigen for this receptor. Nothing much larger sits one base from this clone, and base qualities are not available.

TCRbeta CDR3 regions were amplified from genomic DNA by means of the immunoSEQ Assay, a bias-controlled multiplex PCR. For the original study's pipeline: The number of nucleated cells in each sample was estimated from the amplification of reference gene primers within the assay. To quantify the absolute abundance of each unique TCRbeta CDR3 rearrangement, sequence reads were collapsed and filtered. For each sample, productive Simpson clonality was calculated as the square root of Simpson's diversity index across productive rearrangements. In TCRdb, the immuneACCESS table is reduced to in-frame sequences with V and J assigned. These tables do not hold every clone; where another copy was compared, an unresolved V gene accounts for under half, and the others remain unexplained. D and trimming come from the DNA, and the V and J calls and clone size come from that table. The sample profile shows some 170,000 clones; 65% to 90% of them were found once. Of the sample, 13% to 15% falls within the top ten clones.

CDR3 length: 17 amino acids, cysteine to phenylalanine. The entry retains the CDR3 DNA only, 51 bases that are in frame from base 1. V lost 3 bases and J lost 1 base, and the count of bases not matched to a germline gene is 8. The CDR1 and CDR2 encoded by the germline V gene (reference sequence) are LNHDA and SQIVND. In the prospective study, participants were about 18 to 100 years old, resided in fewer than 25 geographic areas of the United States, and were enrolled through a virtual design. In the prospective study, participants were assigned to cohorts based on the clinical history participants reported in a screening survey and a study questionnaire. ImmuneRACE Cohort 3 recovered participants were defined by two consecutive negative NP/OP PCR tests, healthcare professional clearance, or symptom resolution. In the prospective study, mobile phlebotomists collected whole blood, serum and a nasopharyngeal or oropharyngeal swab from each participant. Over an approximately two-month period, participants in the prospective study had the option of providing additional blood draws and questionnaires. Before DNA extraction, blood samples from the prospective study were shipped at room temperature or frozen.

The receptor was isolated from a man aged 50-60 years who had recovered from COVID-19. The sample comprised PBMCs or T cells enriched from blood (not recorded which). Recombination connected TRBV19 to TRBJ2-5, and 10 junction bases match TRBD1. The bases read TGTGCCAGTAGTATTCGGGTCTGGACAGGGGGCCAAGAGACCCAGTACTTC. Translated, this is CASSIRVWTGGQETQYF. Full variable domain (CDR3 extended with the reference TRBV19 and TRBJ2-5 proteins): DGGITQSPKYLFRKEGQNVTLSCEQNLNHDAMYWYRQDPGQGLRLIYYSQIVNDFQKGDIAEGYSVSREKKESFPLTVTSAQKNPTAFYLCASSIRVWTGGQETQYFGPGTRLLVL.